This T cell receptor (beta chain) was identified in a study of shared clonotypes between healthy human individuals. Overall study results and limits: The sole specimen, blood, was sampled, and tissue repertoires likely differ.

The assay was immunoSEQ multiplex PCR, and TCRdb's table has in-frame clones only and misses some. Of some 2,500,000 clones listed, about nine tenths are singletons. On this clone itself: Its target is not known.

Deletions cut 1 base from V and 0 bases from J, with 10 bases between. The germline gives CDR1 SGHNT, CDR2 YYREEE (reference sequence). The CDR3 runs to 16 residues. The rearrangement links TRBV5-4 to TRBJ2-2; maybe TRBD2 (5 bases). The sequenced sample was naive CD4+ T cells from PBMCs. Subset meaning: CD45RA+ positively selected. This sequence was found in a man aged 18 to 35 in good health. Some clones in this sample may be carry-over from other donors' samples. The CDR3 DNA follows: TGTGCCAGCAGCTTGCGTTTCGGGGCGAACACCGGGGAGCTGTTTTTT. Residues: CASSLRFGANTGELFF.